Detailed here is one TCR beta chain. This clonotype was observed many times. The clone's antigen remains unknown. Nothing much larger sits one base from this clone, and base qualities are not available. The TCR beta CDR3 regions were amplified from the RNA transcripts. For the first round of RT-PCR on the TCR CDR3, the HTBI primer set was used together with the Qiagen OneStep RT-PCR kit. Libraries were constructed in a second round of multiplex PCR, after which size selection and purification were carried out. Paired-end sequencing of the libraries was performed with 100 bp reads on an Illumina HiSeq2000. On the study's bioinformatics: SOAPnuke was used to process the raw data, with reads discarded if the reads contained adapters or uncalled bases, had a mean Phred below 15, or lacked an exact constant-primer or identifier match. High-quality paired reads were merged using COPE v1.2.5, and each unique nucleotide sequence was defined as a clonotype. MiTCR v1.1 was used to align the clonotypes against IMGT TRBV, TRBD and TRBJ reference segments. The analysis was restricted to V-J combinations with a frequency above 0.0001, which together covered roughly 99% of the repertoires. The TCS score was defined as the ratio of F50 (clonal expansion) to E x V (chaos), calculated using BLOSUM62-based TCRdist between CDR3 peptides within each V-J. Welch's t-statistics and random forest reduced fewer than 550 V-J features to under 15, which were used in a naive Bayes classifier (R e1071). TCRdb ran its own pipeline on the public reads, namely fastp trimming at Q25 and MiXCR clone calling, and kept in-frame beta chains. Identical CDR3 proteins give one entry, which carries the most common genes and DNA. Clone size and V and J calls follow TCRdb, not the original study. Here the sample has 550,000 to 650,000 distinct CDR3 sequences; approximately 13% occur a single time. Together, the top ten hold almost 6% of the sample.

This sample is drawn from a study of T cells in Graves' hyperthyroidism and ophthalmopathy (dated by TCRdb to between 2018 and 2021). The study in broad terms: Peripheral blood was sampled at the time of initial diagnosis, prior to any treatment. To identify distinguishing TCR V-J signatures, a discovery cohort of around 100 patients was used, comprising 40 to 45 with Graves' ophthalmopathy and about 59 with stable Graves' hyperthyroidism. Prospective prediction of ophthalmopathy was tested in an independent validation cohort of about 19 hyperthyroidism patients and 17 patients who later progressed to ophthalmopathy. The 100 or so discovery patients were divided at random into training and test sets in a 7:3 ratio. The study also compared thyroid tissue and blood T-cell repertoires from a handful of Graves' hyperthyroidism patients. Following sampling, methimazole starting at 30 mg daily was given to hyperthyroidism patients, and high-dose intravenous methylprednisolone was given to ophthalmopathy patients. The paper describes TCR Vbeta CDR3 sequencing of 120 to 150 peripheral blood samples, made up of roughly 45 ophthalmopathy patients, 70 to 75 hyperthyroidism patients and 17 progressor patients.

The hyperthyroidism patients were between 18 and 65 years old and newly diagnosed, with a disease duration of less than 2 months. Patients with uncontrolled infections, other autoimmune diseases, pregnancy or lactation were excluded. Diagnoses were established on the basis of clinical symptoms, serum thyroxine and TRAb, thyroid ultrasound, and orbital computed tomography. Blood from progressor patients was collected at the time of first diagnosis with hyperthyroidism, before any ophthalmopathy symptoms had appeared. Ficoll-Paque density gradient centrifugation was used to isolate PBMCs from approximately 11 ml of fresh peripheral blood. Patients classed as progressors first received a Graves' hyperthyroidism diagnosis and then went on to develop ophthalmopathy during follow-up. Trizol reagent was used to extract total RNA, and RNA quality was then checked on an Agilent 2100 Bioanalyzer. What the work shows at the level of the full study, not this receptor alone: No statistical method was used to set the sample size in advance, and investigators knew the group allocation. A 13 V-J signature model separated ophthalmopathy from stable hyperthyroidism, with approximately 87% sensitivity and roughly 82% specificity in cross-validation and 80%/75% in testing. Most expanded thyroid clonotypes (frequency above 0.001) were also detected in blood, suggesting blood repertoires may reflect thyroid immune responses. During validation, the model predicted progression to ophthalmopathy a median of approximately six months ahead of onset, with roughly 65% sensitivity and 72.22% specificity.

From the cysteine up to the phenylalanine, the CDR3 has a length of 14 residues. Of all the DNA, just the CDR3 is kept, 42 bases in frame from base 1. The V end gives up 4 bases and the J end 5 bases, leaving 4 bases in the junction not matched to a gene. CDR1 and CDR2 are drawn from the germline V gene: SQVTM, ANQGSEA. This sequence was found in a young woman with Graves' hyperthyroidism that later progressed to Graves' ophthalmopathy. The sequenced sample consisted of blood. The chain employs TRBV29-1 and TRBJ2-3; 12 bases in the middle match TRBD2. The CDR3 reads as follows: CSVGLAGVEDTQYF. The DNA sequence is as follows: TGCAGCGTTGGACTAGCGGGAGTGGAAGATACGCAGTATTTT.